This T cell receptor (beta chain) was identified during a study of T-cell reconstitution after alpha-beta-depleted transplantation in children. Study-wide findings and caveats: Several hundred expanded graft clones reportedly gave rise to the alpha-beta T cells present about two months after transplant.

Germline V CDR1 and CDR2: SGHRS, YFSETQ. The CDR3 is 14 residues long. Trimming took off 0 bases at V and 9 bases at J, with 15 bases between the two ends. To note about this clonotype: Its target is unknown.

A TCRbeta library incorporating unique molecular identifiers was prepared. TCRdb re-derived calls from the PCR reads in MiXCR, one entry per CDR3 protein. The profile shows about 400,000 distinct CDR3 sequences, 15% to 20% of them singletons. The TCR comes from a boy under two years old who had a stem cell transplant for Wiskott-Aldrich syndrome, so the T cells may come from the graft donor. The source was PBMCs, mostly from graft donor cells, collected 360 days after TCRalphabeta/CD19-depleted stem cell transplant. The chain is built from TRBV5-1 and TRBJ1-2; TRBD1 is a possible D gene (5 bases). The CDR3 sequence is CASSLAGASLRYTF. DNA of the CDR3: TGCGCCAGCAGCTTGGCCGGGGCCTCGCTACGCTACACCTTC.